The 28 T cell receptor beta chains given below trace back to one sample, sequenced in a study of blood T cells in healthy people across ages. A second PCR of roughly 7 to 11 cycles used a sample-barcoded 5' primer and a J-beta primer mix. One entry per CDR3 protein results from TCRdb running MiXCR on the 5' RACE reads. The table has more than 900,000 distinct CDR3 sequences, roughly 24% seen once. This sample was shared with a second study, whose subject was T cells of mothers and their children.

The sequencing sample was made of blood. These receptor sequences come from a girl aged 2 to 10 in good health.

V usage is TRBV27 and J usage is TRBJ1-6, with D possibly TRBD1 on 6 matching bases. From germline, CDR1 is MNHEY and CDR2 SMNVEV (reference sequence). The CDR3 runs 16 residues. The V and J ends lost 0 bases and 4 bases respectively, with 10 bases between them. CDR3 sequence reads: CASSLSTGAYNSPLHF. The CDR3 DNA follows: TGTGCCAGCAGTTTATCGACAGGAGCTTATAATTCACCCCTCCACTTT.

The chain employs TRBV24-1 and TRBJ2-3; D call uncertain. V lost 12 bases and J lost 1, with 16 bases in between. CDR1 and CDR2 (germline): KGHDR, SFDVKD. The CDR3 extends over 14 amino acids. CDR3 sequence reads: CAARGAEGTDTQYF. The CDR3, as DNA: TGTGCCGCTCGCGGAGCAGAAGGCACAGATACGCAGTATTTT.

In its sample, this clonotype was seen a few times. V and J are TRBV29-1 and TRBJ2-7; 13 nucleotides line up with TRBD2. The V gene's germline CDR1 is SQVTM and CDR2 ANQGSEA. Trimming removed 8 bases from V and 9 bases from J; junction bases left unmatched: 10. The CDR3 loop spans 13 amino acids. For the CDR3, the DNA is TGCAGCTCTGGGACTAGCGGGATCTTCGGGCAGTACTTC. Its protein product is CSSGTSGIFGQYF.

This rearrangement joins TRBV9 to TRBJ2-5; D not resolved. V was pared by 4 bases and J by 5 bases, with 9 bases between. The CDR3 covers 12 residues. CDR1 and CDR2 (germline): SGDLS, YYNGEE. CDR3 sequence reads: CASSSELETQYF. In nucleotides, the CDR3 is TGTGCCAGCAGCTCCGAGTTGGAGACCCAGTACTTC.

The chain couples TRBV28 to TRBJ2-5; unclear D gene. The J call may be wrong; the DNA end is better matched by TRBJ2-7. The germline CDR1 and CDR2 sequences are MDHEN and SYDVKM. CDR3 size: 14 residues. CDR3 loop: CASSVQGFSYEQYF. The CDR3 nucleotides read TGTGCCAGCAGTGTACAAGGATTTTCCTACGAGCAGTACTTC.

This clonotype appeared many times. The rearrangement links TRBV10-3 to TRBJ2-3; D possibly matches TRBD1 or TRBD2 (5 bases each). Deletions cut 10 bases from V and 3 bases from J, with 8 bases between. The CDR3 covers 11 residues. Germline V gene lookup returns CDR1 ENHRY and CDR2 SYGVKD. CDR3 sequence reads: CATEGTDTQYF. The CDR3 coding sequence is TGTGCCACCGAGGGGACAGATACGCAGTATTTT.

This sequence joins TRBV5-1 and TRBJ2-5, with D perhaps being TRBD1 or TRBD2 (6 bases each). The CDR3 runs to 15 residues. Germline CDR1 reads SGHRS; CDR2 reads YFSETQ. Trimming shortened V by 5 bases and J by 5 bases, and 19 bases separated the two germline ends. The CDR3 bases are TGCGCCAGCAGAATTGGAAGGGGGGCCCCGGAGACCCAGTACTTC. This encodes CASRIGRGAPETQYF.

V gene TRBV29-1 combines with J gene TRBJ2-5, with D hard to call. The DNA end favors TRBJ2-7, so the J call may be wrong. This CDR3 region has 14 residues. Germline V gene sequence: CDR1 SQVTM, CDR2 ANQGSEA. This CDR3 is CSVEETRSSYEQYF. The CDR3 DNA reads TGCAGCGTTGAAGAGACCCGATCCTCCTACGAGCAGTACTTC.

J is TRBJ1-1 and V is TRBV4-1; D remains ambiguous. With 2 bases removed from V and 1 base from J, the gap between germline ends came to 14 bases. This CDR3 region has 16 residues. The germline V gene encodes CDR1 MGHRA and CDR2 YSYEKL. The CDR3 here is CASSQKTKTGNTEAFF. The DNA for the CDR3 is TGCGCCAGCAGCCAAAAGACTAAGACGGGGAACACTGAAGCTTTCTTT.

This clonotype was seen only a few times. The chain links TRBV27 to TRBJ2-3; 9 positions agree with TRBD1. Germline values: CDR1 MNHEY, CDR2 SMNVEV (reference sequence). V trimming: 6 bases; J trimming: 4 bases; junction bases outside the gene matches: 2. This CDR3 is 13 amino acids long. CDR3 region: CASRTGGADTQYF. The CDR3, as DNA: TGTGCCAGCAGAACAGGGGGCGCAGATACGCAGTATTTT.

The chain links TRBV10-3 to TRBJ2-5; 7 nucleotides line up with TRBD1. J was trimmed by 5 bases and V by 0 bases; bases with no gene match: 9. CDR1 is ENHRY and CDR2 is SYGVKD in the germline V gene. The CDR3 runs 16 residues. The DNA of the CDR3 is TGTGCCATCAGTGAGTCAAGGGGACAGTCCTGGGAGACCCAGTACTTC. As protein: CAISESRGQSWETQYF.

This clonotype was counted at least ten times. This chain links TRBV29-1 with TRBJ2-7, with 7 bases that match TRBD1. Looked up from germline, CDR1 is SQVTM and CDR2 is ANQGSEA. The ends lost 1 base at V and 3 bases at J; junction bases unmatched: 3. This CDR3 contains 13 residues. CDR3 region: CSVEVGQLYEQYF. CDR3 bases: TGCAGCGTTGAAGTGGGACAGCTCTACGAGCAGTACTTC.

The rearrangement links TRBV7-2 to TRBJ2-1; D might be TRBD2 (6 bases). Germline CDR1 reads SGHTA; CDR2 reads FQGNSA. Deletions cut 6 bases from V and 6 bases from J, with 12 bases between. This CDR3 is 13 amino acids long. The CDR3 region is CASRISGLNEQFF. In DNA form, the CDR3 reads TGTGCCAGCAGGATTAGCGGACTCAATGAGCAGTTCTTC.

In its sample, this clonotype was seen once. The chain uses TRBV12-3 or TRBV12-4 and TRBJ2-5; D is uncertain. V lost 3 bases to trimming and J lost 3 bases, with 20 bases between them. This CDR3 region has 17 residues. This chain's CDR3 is CASSFNPRAGYEETQYF. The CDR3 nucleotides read TGTGCCAGCAGTTTCAATCCCCGGGCCGGCTACGAAGAGACCCAGTACTTC.

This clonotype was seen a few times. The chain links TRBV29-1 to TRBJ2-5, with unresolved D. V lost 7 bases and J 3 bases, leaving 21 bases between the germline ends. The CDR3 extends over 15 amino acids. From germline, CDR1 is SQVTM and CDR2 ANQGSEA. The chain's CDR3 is CSAAAEGPQEETQYF. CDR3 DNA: TGCAGCGCTGCCGCGGAAGGGCCACAAGAAGAGACCCAGTACTTC.

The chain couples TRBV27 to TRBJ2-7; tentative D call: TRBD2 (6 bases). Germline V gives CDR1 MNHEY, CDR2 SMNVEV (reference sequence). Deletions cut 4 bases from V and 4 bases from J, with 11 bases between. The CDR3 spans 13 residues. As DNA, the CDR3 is TGTGCCAGCAGTTATACCGGGGGATACGAGCAGTACTTC. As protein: CASSYTGGYEQYF.

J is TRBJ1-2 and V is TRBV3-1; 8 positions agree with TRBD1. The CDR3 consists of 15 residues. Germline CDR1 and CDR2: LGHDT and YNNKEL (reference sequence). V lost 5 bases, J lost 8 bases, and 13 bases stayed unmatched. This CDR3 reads CASSSPGDRGNGYTF. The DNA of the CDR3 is TGTGCCAGCAGCTCCCCCGGAGACAGGGGTAACGGCTACACCTTC. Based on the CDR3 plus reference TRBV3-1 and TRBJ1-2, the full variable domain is DTAVSQTPKYLVTQMGNDKSIKCEQNLGHDTMYWYKQDSKKFLKIMFSYNNKELIINETVPNRFSPKSPDKAHLNLHINSLELGDSAVYFCASSSPGDRGNGYTFGSGTRLTVV.

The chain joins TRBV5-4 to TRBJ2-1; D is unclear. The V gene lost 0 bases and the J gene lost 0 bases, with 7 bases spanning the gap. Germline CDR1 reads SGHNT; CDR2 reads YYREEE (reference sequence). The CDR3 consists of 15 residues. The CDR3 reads CASSLALISYNEQFF. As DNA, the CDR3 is TGTGCCAGCAGCTTGGCGCTTATCTCCTACAATGAGCAGTTCTTC.

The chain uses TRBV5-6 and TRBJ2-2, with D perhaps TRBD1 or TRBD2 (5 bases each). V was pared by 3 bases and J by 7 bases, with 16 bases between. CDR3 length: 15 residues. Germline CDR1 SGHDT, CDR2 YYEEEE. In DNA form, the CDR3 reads TGTGCCAGCAGCTCCGGGACCCCTCAGGGCGGGGAGCTGTTTTTT. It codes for CASSSGTPQGGELFF.

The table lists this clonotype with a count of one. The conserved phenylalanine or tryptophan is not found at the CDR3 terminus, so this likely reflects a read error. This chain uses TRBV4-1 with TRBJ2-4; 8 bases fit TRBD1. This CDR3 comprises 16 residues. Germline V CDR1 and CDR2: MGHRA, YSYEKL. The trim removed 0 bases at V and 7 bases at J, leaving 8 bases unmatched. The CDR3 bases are TGCGCCAGCAGCCAAGATCTCGGGTCAGGGGGCAACATTCAGTACCTC. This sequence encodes CASSQDLGSGGNIQYL.

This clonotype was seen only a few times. The CDR3 spells CASSLETENQPQHF. The CDR3 DNA follows: TGTGCCAGCAGCTTAGAAACAGAGAATCAGCCCCAGCATTTT. This rearrangement joins TRBV7-9 to TRBJ1-5; D remains unclear. V was shortened by 1 base and J by 4 bases, with 8 bases between the two germline ends. The CDR3 contains 14 residues. The germline CDR1 and CDR2 sequences are SEHNR and FQNEAQ (reference sequence).

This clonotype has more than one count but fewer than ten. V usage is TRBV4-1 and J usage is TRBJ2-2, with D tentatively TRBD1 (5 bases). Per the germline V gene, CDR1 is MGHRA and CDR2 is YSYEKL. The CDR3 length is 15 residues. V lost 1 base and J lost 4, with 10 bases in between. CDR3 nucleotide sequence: TGCGCCAGCAGCCAAGTAGGGGCTCCCACCGGGGAGCTGTTTTTT. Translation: CASSQVGAPTGELFF.

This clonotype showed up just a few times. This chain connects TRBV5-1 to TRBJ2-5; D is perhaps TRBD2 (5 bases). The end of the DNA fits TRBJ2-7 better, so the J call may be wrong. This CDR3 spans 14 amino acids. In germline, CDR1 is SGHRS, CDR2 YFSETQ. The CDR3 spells CASSSGGQAYEQYF. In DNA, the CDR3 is TGCGCCAGCAGCTCCGGCGGGCAGGCCTACGAGCAGTACTTC.

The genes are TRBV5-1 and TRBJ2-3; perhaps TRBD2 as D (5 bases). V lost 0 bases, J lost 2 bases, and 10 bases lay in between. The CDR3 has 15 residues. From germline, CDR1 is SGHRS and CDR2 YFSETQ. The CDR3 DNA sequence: TGCGCCAGCAGCTTGGGACGTAGCGTCACAGATACGCAGTATTTT. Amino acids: CASSLGRSVTDTQYF.

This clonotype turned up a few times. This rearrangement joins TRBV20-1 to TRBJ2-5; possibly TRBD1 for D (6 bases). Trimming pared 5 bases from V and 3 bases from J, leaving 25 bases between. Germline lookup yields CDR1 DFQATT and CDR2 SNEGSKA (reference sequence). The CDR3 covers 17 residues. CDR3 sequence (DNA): TGCAGTGCTGGGACCGGGACACCCTCGGGGATCAAAGAGACCCAGTACTTC. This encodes CSAGTGTPSGIKETQYF.

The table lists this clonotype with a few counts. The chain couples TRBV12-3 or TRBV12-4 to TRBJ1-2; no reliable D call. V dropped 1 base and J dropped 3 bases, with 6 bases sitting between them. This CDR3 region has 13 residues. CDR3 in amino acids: CASSLESYYGYTF. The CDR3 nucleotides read TGTGCCAGCAGTTTAGAGTCCTACTATGGCTACACCTTC.

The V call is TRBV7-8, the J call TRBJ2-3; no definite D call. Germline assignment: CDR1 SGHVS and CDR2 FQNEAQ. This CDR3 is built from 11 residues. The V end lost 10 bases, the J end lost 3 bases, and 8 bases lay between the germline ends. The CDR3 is CATRITDTQYF. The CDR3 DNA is TGTGCCACCCGAATTACAGATACGCAGTATTTT.

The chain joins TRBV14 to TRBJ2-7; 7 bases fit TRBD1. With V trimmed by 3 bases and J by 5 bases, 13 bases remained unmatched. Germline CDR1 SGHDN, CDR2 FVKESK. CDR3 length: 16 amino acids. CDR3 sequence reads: CASSQQRTGLLDEQYF. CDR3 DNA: TGTGCCAGCAGCCAGCAAAGGACAGGACTCCTTGACGAGCAGTACTTC.